Listed here are 14 T cell receptor beta chains from one sample, sequenced in a study of blood T cell repertoires in COVID-19. Assay: immunoSEQ multiplex PCR; the TCRdb copy retains only in-frame clones and omits some. Of about 140,000 clones in the sample, nearly 80% were seen once. The sequenced sample was PBMCs or T cells enriched from blood (not recorded which). The receptors here all came from a woman aged 45 to 65 who had recovered from COVID-19.

CDR3: CATSQGVDYGYTF. The CDR3 DNA reads as TGTGCCACCTCACAGGGGGTAGACTATGGCTACACCTTC. V usage is TRBV10-3 and J usage is TRBJ1-2; 8 bases fit TRBD1. Trimming cost V 10 bases and J 3 bases; bases outside gene matches: 7. The CDR3 has 13 residues. Germline CDR1 ENHRY, CDR2 SYGVKD.

The genes are TRBV19 and TRBJ1-1; perhaps TRBD1 as D (6 bases). The CDR3 has 15 amino acids. The germline V and J ends were trimmed by 2 bases and 6 bases, with 16 bases remaining between them. Germline V CDR1 and CDR2: LNHDA, SQIVND (reference sequence). The CDR3 loop reads CASSINSQRTAEAFF. The CDR3 coding sequence is TGTGCCAGTAGTATAAATTCCCAGCGGACAGCTGAAGCTTTCTTT.

At least ten counts were recorded for this clone. The junction does not match germline at one end; this may be a read error. The genes are TRBV28 and TRBJ2-7; 10 bases align to TRBD2. This CDR3 contains 15 residues. Germline V CDR1 and CDR2: MDHEN, SYDVKM. The CDR3 DNA sequence: TGTGCCAGCAGTTTAGCTAGCGGGAGCTCCAACGAGCAGTACTTC. It specifies CASSLASGSSNEQYF.

J is TRBJ2-3 and V is TRBV3-1 (or the pseudogene TRBV3-2); the D gene is possibly TRBD1 (5 bases). The V end lost 5 bases, the J end lost 3 bases, and 18 bases lay between the germline ends. This CDR3 contains 16 residues. Germline CDR1 is LGHDT and CDR2 is YNNKEL (reference sequence). The DNA of the CDR3 is TGTGCCAGCAGCGTCGCAGGGCCAAAGGGGACAGATACGCAGTATTTT. Translation: CASSVAGPKGTDTQYF.

The V gene is TRBV5-6, the J gene TRBJ1-2; 7 bases line up with TRBD1. This CDR3 spans 12 amino acids. CDR1 is SGHDT, CDR2 YYEEEE, per germline. V lost 4 bases and J lost 8; bases outside the gene matches: 5. The DNA of the CDR3 is TGTGCCAGCAGCCAGACAGGGCCCGGCTACACCTTC. Residues: CASSQTGPGYTF.

This clone was recorded once. This chain uses TRBV5-1 with TRBJ2-7, with 8 bases fitting TRBD1. The germline CDR1 and CDR2 sequences are SGHRS and YFSETQ. The CDR3 has 12 residues. V was pared by 0 bases and J by 10 bases, with 3 bases of the junction left unmatched. This chain's CDR3 is CASSLGGTGQYF. In DNA, the CDR3 is TGCGCCAGCAGCTTGGGGGGGACAGGCCAGTACTTC. The full variable domain, in which reference TRBV5-1 and TRBJ2-7 provide the parts outside the CDR3, is KAGVTQTPRYLIKTRGQQVTLSCSPISGHRSVSWYQQTPGQGLQFLFEYFSETQRNKGNFPGRFSGRQFSNSRSEMNVSTLELGDSALYLCASSLGGTGQYFGPGTRLTVT.

The chain carries TRBV6-1 and TRBJ1-2; D call uncertain. The germline CDR1 and CDR2 sequences are MNHNS and SASEGT. The CDR3 is 12 amino acids. The V gene lost 1 base and the J gene lost 8 bases, with 8 bases spanning the gap. The DNA for the CDR3 is TGTGCCAGCAGTGAAGTCGGGAGGGGCTACACCTTC. It translates to CASSEVGRGYTF.

This clone was detected only a few times. This chain connects TRBV10-1 to TRBJ2-2; no clear D gene. Trimming left V 0 bases short and J 6 bases short, with 5 bases between. The CDR3 totals 13 residues. Germline V gene lookup returns CDR1 WNHNN and CDR2 SYGVQD (reference sequence). CDR3 DNA sequence: TGCGCCAGCAGTGAGTCGTACTCCGGGGAGCTGTTTTTT. The encoded protein is CASSESYSGELFF.

There are a few counts of this clone. The gene calls are TRBV5-8 and TRBJ1-5; weak D call: TRBD1 (6 bases). The CDR3 is 15 amino acids. Germline values: CDR1 SGHTS, CDR2 YDEGEE. The V end was cut by 4 bases, the J end by 0 bases, with 11 bases between. The CDR3 sequence: CASSLYRVSNQPQHF. The CDR3 bases are TGTGCCAGCAGCCTTTACAGGGTTAGCAATCAGCCCCAGCATTTT.

The table lists this clone with a count of one. The rearrangement uses TRBV5-4 and TRBJ2-5; 7 nucleotides agree with TRBD2. Germline values: CDR1 SGHNT, CDR2 YYREEE (reference sequence). CDR3 length: 14 residues. V was clipped by 3 bases and J by 5 bases; unmatched bases: 7. The CDR3: CASSSWGGAETQYF. The CDR3 coding sequence is TGTGCCAGCAGCTCTTGGGGAGGGGCGGAGACCCAGTACTTC.

The rearrangement uses TRBV5-4 and TRBJ1-3; 8 bases fit TRBD1. In germline, CDR1 is SGHNT, CDR2 YYREEE (reference sequence). This CDR3 contains 15 residues. V dropped 5 bases and J dropped 2; count of bases not matched to a gene: 6. CDR3: CASSPDRAAGNTIYF. The DNA of the CDR3 is TGTGCCAGCAGTCCGGACAGGGCGGCTGGAAACACCATATATTTT.

The rearrangement links TRBV9 to TRBJ2-1, with 11 bases matching TRBD2. Germline trimming cut 0 bases from V and 9 bases from J; bases unmatched to any gene: 8. The CDR3 runs to 16 residues. Germline CDR1 reads SGDLS; CDR2 reads YYNGEE. The CDR3 here is CASSVEGTSGRAEQFF. CDR3 DNA: TGTGCCAGCAGCGTAGAAGGGACTAGCGGAAGAGCTGAGCAGTTCTTC.

This clone occurred a few times. The CDR3 bases are TGTGCCAGCAGTTTCCCTGTTTCACCCCTCCACTTT. As protein: CASSFPVSPLHF. The chain joins TRBV28 to TRBJ1-6, with no clear D. Germline loops: CDR1 MDHEN, CDR2 SYDVKM. V was pared by 3 bases and J by 9 bases, with 6 bases between. The CDR3 is 12 residues long.

The V gene is TRBV2, the J gene TRBJ1-3; D is possibly TRBD1 (5 bases). The CDR3 totals 15 residues. The germline CDR1 and CDR2 sequences are SNHLY and FYNNEI. V was pared by 7 bases and J by 0 bases, with 13 bases between. This chain's CDR3 is CASTGGRSSGNTIYF. The CDR3, as DNA: TGTGCCAGCACCGGGGGAAGATCCTCTGGAAACACCATATATTTT.